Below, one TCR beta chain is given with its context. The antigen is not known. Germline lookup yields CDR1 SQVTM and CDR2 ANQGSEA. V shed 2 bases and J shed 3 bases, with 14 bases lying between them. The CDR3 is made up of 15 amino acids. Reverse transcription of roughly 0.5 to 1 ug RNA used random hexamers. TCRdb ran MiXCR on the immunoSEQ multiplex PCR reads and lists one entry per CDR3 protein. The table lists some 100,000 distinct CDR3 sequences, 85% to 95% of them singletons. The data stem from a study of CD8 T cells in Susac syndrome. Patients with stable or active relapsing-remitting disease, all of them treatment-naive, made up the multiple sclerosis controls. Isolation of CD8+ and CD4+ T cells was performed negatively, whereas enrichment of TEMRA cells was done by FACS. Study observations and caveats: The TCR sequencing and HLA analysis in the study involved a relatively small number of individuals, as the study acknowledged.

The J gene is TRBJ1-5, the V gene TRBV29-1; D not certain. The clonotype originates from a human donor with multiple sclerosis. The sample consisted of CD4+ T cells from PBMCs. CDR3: CSVESTGEPNQPQHF. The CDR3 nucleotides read TGCAGCGTTGAATCCACCGGGGAACCCAATCAGCCCCAGCATTTT. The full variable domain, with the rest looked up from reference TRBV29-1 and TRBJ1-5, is SAVISQKPSRDICQRGTSLTIQCQVDSQVTMMFWYRQQPGQSLTLIATANQGSEATYESGFVIDKFPISRPNLTFSTLTVSNMSPEDSSIYLCSVESTGEPNQPQHFGDGTRLSIL.